This record looks at one T cell receptor beta chain sequence and its context. The data were obtained in a study of blood T cell repertoires in COVID-19. V was pared by 3 bases and J by 7 bases, with 4 bases of the junction left unmatched. The CDR3 contains 14 residues. Germline-derived CDR1 and CDR2 are SEHNR and FQNEAQ (reference sequence). TCRdb's copy holds only in-frame clones and misses some; the assay was immunoSEQ multiplex PCR. The sample yields roughly 100,000 clones, approximately 84% seen once. Source material: peripheral blood. The rearrangement joins TRBV7-9 to TRBJ2-1, with 9 bases lining up with TRBD2. The receptor was isolated from a man aged 55 to 70 with acute or convalescent COVID-19. CDR3 sequence (DNA): TGTGCCAGCAGCTTGCGGGAGGGCAAGAATGAGCAGTTCTTC. Protein product: CASSLREGKNEQFF.